These 16 T cell receptor beta chains were all obtained from the same sample, sequenced in a study of CD8 T cells in ankylosing spondylitis. Findings and caveats of the study: Blood of patients with ankylosing spondylitis appeared to be characterized by a TCR beta motif of 8 or 9 highly homologous variants.

TCRdb itself ran the 5' RACE reads through MiXCR, one entry per CDR3 protein. Of fewer than 500,000 distinct CDR3 sequences in the sample, approximately 26% are singletons; the top ten hold 0.75% to 0.9%. Their antigens remain unidentified. Sequencing was carried out using blood, either unsorted or a sorted T cell fraction (not recorded which). These receptor sequences come from a male donor with ankylosing spondylitis.

The rearrangement uses TRBV3-1 and TRBJ1-2, with D tentatively TRBD1 (5 bases). Looked up from germline, CDR1 is LGHDT and CDR2 is YNNKEL (reference sequence). This CDR3 has 16 residues. V was cut by 2 bases and J by 3 bases, with 16 bases left in between. CDR3 coding DNA: TGTGCCAGCAGCCAACCCATAGGTTCGGGACACTATGGCTACACCTTC. It yields the protein CASSQPIGSGHYGYTF.

This sequence joins TRBV6-6 and TRBJ1-1, with TRBD1 matching over 8 bases. The J segment lost 4 bases and the V segment lost 7 bases, leaving 5 bases of the junction unmatched. Germline V gives CDR1 MNHNY, CDR2 SVGAGI (reference sequence). The CDR3 has 13 residues. CDR3 amino acids: CASTDRGGTEAFF. The DNA of the CDR3 is TGTGCCAGCACCGACAGGGGAGGCACTGAAGCTTTCTTT.

The gene calls are TRBV3-1 and TRBJ2-5; 8 bases align to TRBD2. There are 14 residues in the CDR3. Germline CDR1 is LGHDT and CDR2 is YNNKEL (reference sequence). V lost 1 base, J lost 4 bases, and 2 bases stayed unmatched. The CDR3 spells CASSQGTSPETQYF. The CDR3 DNA reads TGTGCCAGCAGCCAAGGGACTAGCCCAGAGACCCAGTACTTC.

Only a few counts were recorded for this clonotype. V gene TRBV6-1 combines with J gene TRBJ2-7; tentative D call: TRBD1 (5 bases). CDR1 and CDR2 from the germline V gene are MNHNS and SASEGT. This CDR3 has 15 residues. The ends were cut back, 2 bases at V and 3 bases at J, with 14 bases in the middle. The CDR3 loop is CASSETGHADYEQYV. In DNA form, the CDR3 reads TGTGCCAGCAGTGAAACAGGACACGCGGACTACGAGCAGTACGTC.

The V gene is TRBV15, the J gene TRBJ2-1, with 15 nucleotides matching TRBD2. V was pared by 2 bases and J by 9 bases, with 5 bases of the junction left unmatched. CDR1 and CDR2 (germline): LNHNV, YYDKDF (reference sequence). The CDR3 sequence is 16 residues long. CDR3 region: CATSRKPGLAGGEQFF. CDR3 bases: TGTGCCACCAGCAGAAAACCGGGACTAGCGGGAGGTGAGCAGTTCTTC.

The chain uses TRBV7-8 and TRBJ1-1; D remains ambiguous. This CDR3 comprises 18 residues. The germline CDR1 and CDR2 sequences are SGHVS and FQNEAQ. V lost 5 bases, J lost 3 bases, and 25 bases lay in between. The CDR3 nucleotides are TGTGCCAGCAGCCATCACAGAAGAACCAAAGGATTGGACACTGAAGCTTTCTTT. Translated, it gives CASSHHRRTKGLDTEAFF.

DNA for the CDR3: TGTGCCAGCAGCATAGGACAGGGAGATCAGTTCTTC. Its translation: CASSIGQGDQFF. The chain recombines TRBV11-3 with TRBJ2-1; TRBD1 aligns across 8 bases. V dropped 5 bases and J dropped 13; count of bases not matched to a gene: 7. This CDR3 contains 12 residues. Germline-derived CDR1 and CDR2 are SGHNT and YENEEA.

This clonotype was seen only once. V and J are TRBV20-1 and TRBJ2-7, with D possibly matching TRBD2 (5 bases). V lost 4 bases to trimming and J lost 6 bases, with 16 bases between them. The CDR3 sequence is 13 residues long. Germline loops: CDR1 DFQATT, CDR2 SNEGSKA (reference sequence). CDR3 nucleotide sequence: TGCAGTGCTACGGCGGGTAGCAATTCCGAGCAGTACTTC. It codes for CSATAGSNSEQYF.

This clonotype showed up many times. The V gene is TRBV24-1, the J gene TRBJ2-1; 10 bases match TRBD1. Germline V lookup: CDR1 KGHDR, CDR2 SFDVKD. The CDR3 consists of 14 residues. The J segment lost 6 bases and the V segment lost 6 bases, leaving 4 bases of the junction unmatched. The CDR3, as DNA: TGTGCCACCAGTCCGGGACAGGGGCCCAATGAGCAGTTCTTC. This encodes CATSPGQGPNEQFF.

The chain combines TRBV12-3 or TRBV12-4 with TRBJ2-6, with D unclear. CDR3 length: 14 residues. V lost 7 bases and J lost 0, with 7 bases in between. CDR3 amino acids: CASNKFSGANVLTF. CDR3 sequence (DNA): TGTGCCAGCAATAAGTTCTCTGGGGCCAACGTCCTGACTTTC.

This clonotype was detected ten times or more. In DNA form, the CDR3 reads TGCAGCTCATCCCTTAGAGTAAATGAGCAGTTCTTC. It codes for CSSSLRVNEQFF. The V call is TRBV29-1, the J call TRBJ2-1; D remains ambiguous. The V end was cut by 8 bases, the J end by 7 bases, with 15 bases between. Germline CDR1 is SQVTM and CDR2 is ANQGSEA. CDR3 length equals 12 residues.

In this sample, this clonotype turned up a few times. The chain couples TRBV12-3 or TRBV12-4 to TRBJ2-3, with D perhaps assigned TRBD1 or TRBD2 (5 bases each). Trimming cost V 3 bases and J 1 base, with 14 bases left between them. The CDR3 has 16 residues. In nucleotides, the CDR3 is TGTGCCAGCAGTTTGAGGGAGAGGGACGGCACAGATACGCAGTATTTT. Its protein product is CASSLRERDGTDTQYF.

The chain links TRBV7-8 to TRBJ1-5; D might be TRBD1 (5 bases). Germline V gene sequence: CDR1 SGHVS, CDR2 FQNEAQ. V was pared by 4 bases and J by 7 bases, with 14 bases between. The CDR3 consists of 14 residues. The CDR3 spells CASSSPGPRQPQHF. In DNA form, the CDR3 reads TGTGCCAGCAGCTCTCCGGGACCACGACAGCCCCAGCATTTT.

V and J are TRBV20-1 and TRBJ1-1, with D possibly TRBD1 on 6 matching bases. V lost 6 bases and J lost 2, with 16 bases in between. Germline loops: CDR1 DFQATT, CDR2 SNEGSKA (reference sequence). This CDR3 is 14 amino acids long. The CDR3 region is CSAEIGTINTEAFF. For the CDR3, the DNA is TGCAGTGCCGAGATCGGGACAATTAACACTGAAGCTTTCTTT.

In DNA form, the CDR3 reads TGTGCCTGGAGTGTATCGGCCGGTGAAAAACTGTTTTTT. This translates into CAWSVSAGEKLFF. The chain has TRBV30 and TRBJ1-4; D ambiguous. The CDR3 is 13 residues long. Trimming stripped 0 bases from V and 7 bases from J, with 9 bases between. Per the germline V gene, CDR1 is GTSNPN and CDR2 is SVGIG (reference sequence).

This clonotype was seen only a few times. CDR3 amino acids: CSARELETQYF. The CDR3 nucleotides read TGCAGTGCTAGAGAGCTAGAGACCCAGTACTTC. This chain connects TRBV20-1 to TRBJ2-5; D not resolved. V was clipped by 0 bases and J by 4 bases, with 3 bases between them. Germline V gives CDR1 DFQATT, CDR2 SNEGSKA (reference sequence). CDR3 length equals 11 residues.